This TCR beta chain is from a study of T cells of healthy individuals. TCRdb recomputed calls from the 5' RACE reads with MiXCR, one row per CDR3 protein. Here the sample spans some 100,000 distinct CDR3 sequences, 17% being singletons. The CDR3 loop spans 16 amino acids. This chain joins TRBV21-1 and TRBJ2-7; TRBD1 is the table's D call and was not checked against the DNA. TRBV21-1 is noted as a pseudogene. The sequence came from a human donor in good health. In DNA, the CDR3 is TGTGCCAGCACCCCGACCCGGACAGGGGGACCTTACGAGCAGTACTTC. This codes for CASTPTRTGGPYEQYF.